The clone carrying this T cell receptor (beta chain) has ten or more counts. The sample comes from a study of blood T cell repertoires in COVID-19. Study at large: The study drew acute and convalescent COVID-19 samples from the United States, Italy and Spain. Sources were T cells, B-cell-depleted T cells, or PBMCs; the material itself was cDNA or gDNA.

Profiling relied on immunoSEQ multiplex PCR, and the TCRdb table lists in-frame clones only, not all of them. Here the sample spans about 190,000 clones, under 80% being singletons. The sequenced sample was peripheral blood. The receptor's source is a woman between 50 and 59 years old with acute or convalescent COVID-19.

The CDR3 sequence: CASSLTGLNSPLHF. For the CDR3, the DNA is TGCGCCAGCAGCTTAACAGGGCTAAATTCACCCCTCCACTTT. The genes are TRBV5-1 and TRBJ1-6, with D perhaps TRBD1 (6 bases). The CDR3 covers 14 residues. Germline CDR1 is SGHRS and CDR2 is YFSETQ. Deletions cut 2 bases from V and 7 bases from J, with 10 bases between.